This T cell receptor beta chain is drawn from a study of cytomegalovirus exposure and HLA in healthy donors. PCR amplification relied on 60 Vbeta primers (plus 13 Jbeta primers). Here immunoSEQ multiplex PCR was the method, and the copy in TCRdb shows in-frame clones only, minus some. Here the sample spans 200,000 or so clones, around 83% being singletons. This cohort consisted of healthy bone marrow donors. Donors likely had unrecorded immune exposures despite being nominally healthy when sampled. The ends were cut back, 5 bases at V and 2 bases at J, with 17 bases in the middle. The CDR3 contains 16 residues. Germline CDR1 SGHDN, CDR2 FVKESK. Study-wide results and limits: The study dropped some indistinguishable V segments, TRBV6-2 and TRBV6-3 among them. Per a later analysis, 15,000 to 20,000 TCR beta sequences showed association with HLA alleles at 0.05 false discovery rate.

On this clone itself: Its antigen is not identified.

Input material: PBMCs. This TCR was recovered from a woman aged 18-29 years in good health and CMV-seronegative. The chain uses TRBV14 and TRBJ2-3; possible D gene TRBD2, 5 bases. CDR3 DNA: TGTGCCAGCAGCGACCTTACGGGGTTCCACACAGATACGCAGTATTTT. It translates to CASSDLTGFHTDTQYF. The whole variable domain, filled in from reference TRBV14 and TRBJ2-3, reads EAGVTQFPSHSVIEKGQTVTLRCDPISGHDNLYWYRRVMGKEIKFLLHFVKESKQDESGMPNNRFLAERTGGTYSTLKVQPAELEDSGVYFCASSDLTGFHTDTQYFGPGTRLTVL.